A single sample is the source of the 6 T cell receptor beta chains below, sequenced in a study of cytotoxic CD8 clonotypes in ibrutinib-treated CLL. Sequencing was performed with immunoSEQ multiplex PCR; in TCRdb, only in-frame clones are kept and a portion is missing. The sample comprises about 300,000 clones, more than 70% of which are singletons, and about 6% rests with the top ten. This sample comprised PBMCs, obtained at disease progression, from a patient treated with ibrutinib. The source of these receptors is a human donor with chronic lymphocytic leukemia.

V and J are TRBV2 and TRBJ2-3, with 7 bases fitting TRBD2. Germline V gene sequence: CDR1 SNHLY, CDR2 FYNNEI. CDR3 length equals 16 residues. Trimming removed 3 bases from V and 1 base from J; junction bases left unmatched: 7. This chain's CDR3 is CASSDGASGRTDTQYF. The CDR3 DNA sequence: TGTGCCAGCAGTGACGGGGCTAGCGGACGCACAGATACGCAGTATTTT.

This chain links TRBV18 with TRBJ2-1, with 8 bases lining up with TRBD1. The germline CDR1 and CDR2 sequences are KGHSH and LQKENI. J lost 10 bases, V lost 3 bases, and 8 bases had no gene match. The CDR3 sequence is 14 residues long. CDR3 DNA sequence: TGTGCCAGCTCACCCGGACAGGGAACATTCGAGCAGTTCTTC. It yields the protein CASSPGQGTFEQFF. Looking up the rest from reference TRBV18 and TRBJ2-1 gives the full variable domain: NAGVMQNPRHLVRRRGQEARLRCSPMKGHSHVYWYRQLPEEGLKFMVYLQKENIIDESGMPKERFSAEFPKEGPSILRIQQVVRGDSAAYFCASSPGQGTFEQFFGPGTRLTVL.

In this sample, this clone turned up once. The chain links TRBV11-2 to TRBJ2-3; D is unclear. Trimming took off 1 base at V and 6 bases at J, with 2 bases between the two ends. This CDR3 has 11 residues. The germline gives CDR1 SGHAT, CDR2 FQNNGV. CDR3 nucleotide sequence: TGTGCCAGCAGCTTAGCTGATACGCAGTATTTT. It specifies CASSLADTQYF.

Here the CDR3 DNA reads TGTGCCAGCAGCTTAACGGGACTAGCGGGGGGCTCCTACGAGCAGTACTTC. It is translated as CASSLTGLAGGSYEQYF. The chain carries TRBV7-3 and TRBJ2-7, with 15 nucleotides matching TRBD2. The CDR3 contains 17 residues. The V segment lost 0 bases and the J segment 0 bases; nucleotides outside the gene matches: 0. Germline assignment: CDR1 SGHTA and CDR2 FQGTGA.

The rearrangement links TRBV10-3 to TRBJ2-1; D may be TRBD2 (6 bases). CDR3 length: 14 amino acids. V lost 4 bases and J lost 9, with 16 bases in between. Looked up from germline, CDR1 is ENHRY and CDR2 is SYGVKD. CDR3 nucleotides: TGTGCCATCAGTGGAGCGGGTCGACCGATTGAGCAGTTCTTC. This encodes CAISGAGRPIEQFF.

This rearrangement joins TRBV5-6 to TRBJ1-2; 9 nucleotides align to TRBD1. J was trimmed by 8 bases and V by 8 bases; bases with no gene match: 10. CDR1 is SGHDT, CDR2 YYEEEE, per germline. This CDR3 spans 13 amino acids. This CDR3 reads CASSGTGRTGYTF. The CDR3 region has the DNA TGTGCCAGTTCCGGGACAGGGAGGACAGGCTACACCTTC.